Listed below are T cell receptor beta chains from one sample, sequenced in a study of cytomegalovirus exposure and HLA in healthy donors. The assay was immunoSEQ multiplex PCR, and TCRdb's table has in-frame clones only and misses some. The table lists about 200,000 clones, 85% of them singletons, with less than 2.5% in the top ten. What was sequenced was PBMCs. Source of these receptors: a woman in her forties or fifties in good health and CMV-seronegative. The CDR3 runs from the conserved cysteine through the conserved F or W. The D gene is left open where the match is weak. Clone size is stated in some rows and not others, as once, few, many or a class when expanded.

size,J,V,D,DNA,CDR3
-,TRBJ2-7,TRBV6-1,TRBD2,TGTGCCAGCAGTGCTTACCGTGGGCTAGCGGGAGGGAGCTCCTACGAGCAGTACTTC,CASSAYRGLAGGSSYEQYF
-,TRBJ2-1,TRBV7-2,-,TGTGCCAGCAGCCAGACGAGGAATGAGCAGTTCTTC,CASSQTRNEQFF
-,TRBJ2-7,TRBV10-3,-,TGTGCCATCAGTGAGTCGGGAGGTTTCCGCGAGCAGTACTTC,CAISESGGFREQYF
-,TRBJ2-5,TRBV7-2,TRBD1,TGTGCCAGCAGCTCACAGGGGGTGGAGACCCAGTACTTC,CASSSQGVETQYF
-,TRBJ2-5,TRBV11-2,TRBD1,TGTGCCAGCAGCTTAGAATATCAGGGGGAGAAAGAGACCCAGTACTTC,CASSLEYQGEKETQYF
-,TRBJ2-1,TRBV14,TRBD2,TGTGCCAGCAGCGCCCGGACTAGCGGGAAAAACAATGAGCAGTTCTTC,CASSARTSGKNNEQFF
-,TRBJ2-2,TRBV4-2,-,TGTGCCAGCAGCCAAGATCTCGTAGCAACCGGGGAGCTGTTTTTT,CASSQDLVATGELFF
-,TRBJ1-5,TRBV19,TRBD1,TGTGCCAGTAGTAGATTGCCGGGACAGGGCAATCAGCCCCAGCATTTT,CASSRLPGQGNQPQHF
-,TRBJ2-6,TRBV7-9,-,TGTTCCAGCAGCCCGGGTAGAACTCCTCCTGGGGCCAACGTCCTGACTTTC,CSSSPGRTPPGANVLTF
-,TRBJ2-2,TRBV30,-,TGTGCCTGGAGTTTCCCTAACCCCCGCCCCGGGGAGCTGTTTTTT,CAWSFPNPRPGELFF
-,TRBJ2-2,TRBV5-1,-,TGCGCCAGCAGCTCTCTGAGCGGACGGGGGAGCGGGGAGCTGTTTTTT,CASSSLSGRGSGELFF
few,TRBJ2-3,TRBV15,-,TGTGCCACCAGCAGTTTCCTAGCCCGGGCCCCGGGAGATACGCAGTATTTT,CATSSFLARAPGDTQYF
-,TRBJ1-5,TRBV7-2,-,TGTGCCAGCAGCTTAGTTGCAGGGAGGGATCAGCCCCAGCATTTT,CASSLVAGRDQPQHF
-,TRBJ1-5,TRBV6-1,TRBD1,TGTGCCAGCAGGACAGGGAGAATTAGCAATCAGCCCCAGCATTTT,CASRTGRISNQPQHF
-,TRBJ2-7,TRBV27,-,TGTGCCAGCAGTTTATCGGCCAGGGGCTACGAGCAGTACTTC,CASSLSARGYEQYF
-,TRBJ2-7,TRBV19,-,TGTGCCAGTAGCGGCGATAGCGGAGCTATGTTCTACGAGCAGTACTTC,CASSGDSGAMFYEQYF
-,TRBJ2-3,TRBV28,TRBD2,TGTGCCAGCAGTTTTGTCAGCGGGAGGGCCCGTAATACGCAGTATTTT,CASSFVSGRARNTQYF
-,TRBJ2-3,TRBV4-1,TRBD2,TGCGCCAGCAGCCAAGAAGGGACTAGTATCTATACGCAGTATTTT,CASSQEGTSIYTQYF
-,TRBJ2-2,TRBV28,TRBD1,TGTGCCATCAGAGGGACAGGGAGGACCGGGGAGCTGTTTTTT,CAIRGTGRTGELFF
medium-sized,TRBJ2-3,TRBV6-1,TRBD2,TGTGCCAGCAGTGAAGCAGCGGGAGCCCCAGATACGCAGTATTTT,CASSEAAGAPDTQYF
-,TRBJ1-2,TRBV4-1,TRBD1,TGCGCCAGCAGCCAAGCGGGGCAGGGGGGTGGCTACACCTTC,CASSQAGQGGGYTF
-,TRBJ2-7,TRBV28,TRBD2,TGTGCCAGCAGTCCGACTAGCGGGGCGAACTACGAGCAGTACTTC,CASSPTSGANYEQYF
-,TRBJ2-7,TRBV6-5,TRBD1,TGTGCCAGCAGTTCCAACCAGGACAGGGTAGGCGAGCAGTACTTC,CASSSNQDRVGEQYF
-,TRBJ1-2,TRBV7-2,-,TGTGCCAGCAGCTTAGGGCCCAGTAACTATGGCTACACCTTC,CASSLGPSNYGYTF
-,TRBJ2-2,TRBV19,TRBD2,TGTGCCAGTAGTAGGGGGAGGGGAAGTAACACCGGGGAGCTGTTTTTT,CASSRGRGSNTGELFF